The 24 T cell receptor beta chains given below trace back to one sample, sequenced in a study of OX40 agonist ivuxolimab in advanced cancers. Libraries were prepared through the immunoSEQ multiplex PCR assay. TCRdb took over this immuneACCESS table, retaining in-frame rearrangements with V and J assigned. Such tables are incomplete; in checked studies, under half of the missing clones stem from an unresolved V gene, and the remainder is unexplained. The sample table lists around 56,000 clones, 82% of them with a count of one. Over 1.3% of the sample is taken by the ten largest. Here the sequenced sample was CD4+ or CD8+ T cells sorted from blood, taken in a trial of the OX40 agonist ivuxolimab. These receptors were obtained from an adult with an advanced solid tumor such as melanoma, head and neck, liver or kidney cancer.

The chain joins TRBV30 to TRBJ2-3, with 9 positions matching TRBD1. CDR1 GTSNPN and CDR2 SVGIG come from the germline V gene (reference sequence). Unmatched junction bases numbered 6, after V lost 5 bases and J lost 0 bases. The CDR3 is made up of 15 amino acids. The CDR3 DNA reads TGTGCCTGGGGAATCGGACAGGGGAGCACAGATACGCAGTATTTT. Protein sequence: CAWGIGQGSTDTQYF.

Worth noting for this clone: The germline gene is not matched at one end of the junction; a read error may be the cause. The V and J genes are TRBV10-2 and TRBJ1-6; TRBD1 agrees at 7 bases. CDR1 WSHSY and CDR2 SAAADI come from the germline V gene. There are 14 residues in the CDR3. As DNA, the CDR3 is TGCGCCAGTAGTGGACAGGACGATAATTCACCCCTCCACTTT. It specifies CASSGQDDNSPLHF.

The chain joins TRBV7-9 to TRBJ2-5, with D tentatively TRBD1 (6 bases). Germline V gene data show CDR1 as SEHNR and CDR2 as FQNEAQ (reference sequence). This CDR3 has 15 residues. Deletions cut 5 bases from V and 1 base from J, with 14 bases between. In nucleotides, the CDR3 is TGTGCCAGCAGCCCTGGTGGGGGCCTCCAAGAGACCCAGTACTTC. Translated, it gives CASSPGGGLQETQYF.

V usage is TRBV7-9 and J usage is TRBJ1-5; D is unresolved. Trimming pared 2 bases from V and 4 bases from J, leaving 6 bases between. The CDR3 sequence is 13 residues long. Germline V gene data show CDR1 as SEHNR and CDR2 as FQNEAQ (reference sequence). CDR3: CASSLNWNQPQHF. In nucleotides, the CDR3 is TGTGCCAGCAGCTTAAATTGGAATCAGCCCCAGCATTTT.

The genes are TRBV7-9 and TRBJ1-1; possible D gene TRBD1, 5 bases. Trimming stripped 5 bases from V and 7 bases from J, with 8 bases between. The CDR3 has 11 amino acids. CDR1 is SEHNR and CDR2 is FQNEAQ in the germline V gene (reference sequence). CDR3 nucleotide sequence: TGTGCCAGCAGCACAGGTAGTGAAGCTTTCTTT. Translated: CASSTGSEAFF.

This chain joins TRBV6-5 and TRBJ1-4, with TRBD1 as a possible D gene (6 bases). The CDR3 runs 14 residues. V shed 3 bases and J shed 7 bases, with 12 bases lying between them. Germline assignment: CDR1 MNHEY and CDR2 SVGAGI. CDR3 region: CASSYQQGGEKLFF. DNA for the CDR3: TGTGCCAGCAGTTATCAACAGGGAGGTGAAAAACTGTTTTTT.

J is TRBJ1-1 and V is TRBV30, with 10 bases lining up with TRBD1. After removal of 5 bases from V and 4 bases from J, the junction contained 7 bases not matched to a gene. The CDR3 sequence is 14 residues long. CDR1 is GTSNPN and CDR2 is SVGIG in the germline V gene (reference sequence). DNA for the CDR3: TGTGCCTGGCTGAGGGACAGGGGCTTCACTGAAGCTTTCTTT. Translating it yields CAWLRDRGFTEAFF. Full variable domain (missing parts from reference TRBV30 and TRBJ1-1): SQTIHQWPATLVQPVGSPLSLECTVEGTSNPNLYWYRQAAGRGLQLLFYSVGIGQISSEVPQNLSASRPQDRQFILSSKKLLLSDSGFYLCAWLRDRGFTEAFFGQGTRLTVV.

The chain links TRBV4-3 to TRBJ2-1; D is possibly TRBD2 (5 bases). With 3 bases removed from V and 3 bases from J, the gap between germline ends came to 18 bases. The CDR3 extends over 17 amino acids. Looked up from germline, CDR1 is LGHNA and CDR2 is YSLEER. The CDR3 sequence is CASSQDLGSMIYNEQFF. CDR3 in DNA: TGCGCCAGCAGCCAGGATCTTGGGAGTATGATCTACAATGAGCAGTTCTTC.

The chain combines TRBV10-1 with TRBJ2-3; weak D call: TRBD2 (5 bases). V was clipped by 4 bases and J by 6 bases, with 5 bases between them. Germline V CDR1 and CDR2: WNHNN, SYGVQD (reference sequence). This CDR3 is 11 amino acids long. In nucleotides, the CDR3 is TGCGCCAGCAGTGGAGGGGATACGCAGTATTTT. Translating it yields CASSGGDTQYF.

The CDR3 loop is CSVENSETYEQYF. CDR3 nucleotides: TGCAGCGTTGAAAACAGCGAGACCTACGAGCAGTACTTC. The chain couples TRBV29-1 to TRBJ2-7; D not resolved. The CDR3 runs 13 residues. The V gene's germline CDR1 is SQVTM and CDR2 ANQGSEA. Between the trimmed V and J ends, which lost 2 bases and 2 bases, there was a span of 10 bases.

This chain joins TRBV13 and TRBJ2-1; possible D gene TRBD2, 6 bases. The CDR3 consists of 13 residues. CDR1 is PRHDT, CDR2 FYEKMQ, per germline (reference sequence). V was pared by 0 bases and J by 8 bases, with 8 bases between. The CDR3 sequence is CASSLGLAHEQFF. In DNA, the CDR3 is TGTGCCAGCAGCTTAGGACTAGCCCATGAGCAGTTCTTC.

This chain links TRBV30 with TRBJ1-6; no clear D gene. The CDR3 is made up of 13 amino acids. The germline gives CDR1 GTSNPN, CDR2 SVGIG (reference sequence). The V gene lost 3 bases and the J gene lost 5 bases, with 8 bases spanning the gap. In DNA form, the CDR3 reads TGTGCCTGGAGACAGTCGGATAATTCACCCCTCCACTTT. Protein product: CAWRQSDNSPLHF.

The chain joins TRBV5-6 to TRBJ2-2; D is possibly TRBD1 (5 bases). Per germline, CDR1 SGHDT and CDR2 YYEEEE. The CDR3 totals 18 residues. V lost 2 bases to trimming and J lost 1 base, with 18 bases between them. The CDR3 sequence: CASSFLVPGWENTGELFF. DNA of the CDR3: TGTGCCAGCAGCTTTTTGGTCCCAGGGTGGGAGAACACCGGGGAGCTGTTTTTT.

This clone was detected only once. The chain links TRBV5-5 to TRBJ1-2; no clear D gene. This CDR3 region has 16 residues. Germline V gives CDR1 SGHKS, CDR2 YYEKEE (reference sequence). Trimming took 4 bases from V and 5 from J, leaving 21 bases between them. Written as DNA, the CDR3 is TGTGCCAGCAGCCTTGGATACGAGGAATCGATGTATGGCTACACCTTC. It encodes CASSLGYEESMYGYTF.

This chain joins TRBV5-1 and TRBJ1-3; D remains unclear. CDR3 length equals 16 residues. The germline V and J ends were trimmed by 2 bases and 0 bases, with 12 bases remaining between them. Per the germline V gene, CDR1 is SGHRS and CDR2 is YFSETQ. Here the CDR3 reads CASSLAQDFSGNTIYF. The CDR3, as DNA: TGCGCCAGCAGCTTAGCTCAGGACTTCTCTGGAAACACCATATATTTT.

The rearrangement joins TRBV5-1 to TRBJ1-1; TRBD1 matches 8 bases. Germline CDR1 reads SGHRS; CDR2 reads YFSETQ. The CDR3 loop spans 14 amino acids. With V trimmed by 3 bases and J by 4 bases, 5 bases remained unmatched. The CDR3 bases are TGCGCCAGCAGCTCACAGGGGGTCGGCACTGAAGCTTTCTTT. Residues: CASSSQGVGTEAFF.

J is TRBJ1-6 and V is TRBV7-2; D call uncertain. The germline gives CDR1 SGHTA, CDR2 FQGNSA. The V end was cut by 5 bases, the J end by 4 bases, with 21 bases between. The CDR3 runs 18 residues. This CDR3 reads CASSPRLRGASYNSPLHF. CDR3 bases: TGTGCCAGCAGCCCTCGGTTGCGGGGTGCGTCATATAATTCACCCCTCCACTTT.

In this sample, this clone turned up a few times. This chain links TRBV4-3 with TRBJ1-2; TRBD1 might be the D (5 bases). The V gene's germline CDR1 is LGHNA and CDR2 YSLEER. The CDR3 consists of 14 residues. Trimming took 3 bases from V and 3 from J, leaving 11 bases between them. The CDR3 DNA follows: TGCGCCAGCAGCCACCTCGGGGCGGACTATGGCTACACCTTC. Its protein product is CASSHLGADYGYTF.

V and J are TRBV6-1 and TRBJ1-6; the D is unclear. CDR3 length: 13 residues. V was trimmed by 5 bases and J by 10 bases, leaving 12 bases between them. Germline CDR1 MNHNS, CDR2 SASEGT. In DNA form, the CDR3 reads TGTGCCAGCAGTACCAAAGCCACATCACCCCTCCACTTT. This translates into CASSTKATSPLHF.

In this sample, this clone turned up a few times. V is TRBV28 and J is TRBJ2-7; D is undetermined. The CDR3 covers 13 residues. The V and J ends lost 3 bases and 3 bases respectively, with 9 bases between them. The germline CDR1 and CDR2 sequences are MDHEN and SYDVKM. The CDR3 sequence: CASSFLSGYEQYF. In nucleotides, the CDR3 is TGTGCCAGCAGTTTTCTTTCGGGCTACGAGCAGTACTTC.

The chain employs TRBV7-9 and TRBJ1-2, with D possibly being TRBD1 (5 bases). The CDR3 totals 14 residues. Germline V gene data show CDR1 as SEHNR and CDR2 as FQNEAQ (reference sequence). Trimming stripped 7 bases from V and 4 bases from J, with 16 bases between. In DNA form, the CDR3 reads TGTGCCAGCAAGGACCCGGGACGGAGCTATGGCTACACCTTC. It codes for CASKDPGRSYGYTF.

The gene calls are TRBV27 and TRBJ2-2; 9 bases match TRBD1. This CDR3 contains 15 residues. The junction had 6 bases not matched to a gene; V was cut back by 5 bases and J by 5 bases. Germline CDR1 and CDR2: MNHEY and SMNVEV (reference sequence). CDR3 amino acids: CASSQQGARTGELFF. The CDR3 DNA reads TGTGCCAGCAGTCAACAGGGGGCAAGGACCGGGGAGCTGTTTTTT.

This clone was seen once. V and J are TRBV7-9 and TRBJ2-4; D not certain. The germline V gene encodes CDR1 SEHNR and CDR2 FQNEAQ (reference sequence). The CDR3 is 15 residues long. V dropped 2 bases and J dropped 2 bases, with 10 bases sitting between them. This chain's CDR3 is CASSLNKDPKNIQYF. The CDR3 nucleotides are TGTGCCAGCAGCTTAAACAAGGATCCCAAAAACATTCAGTACTTC.

J is TRBJ1-2 and V is TRBV7-2, with a weak D call TRBD1 (5 bases). From germline, CDR1 is SGHTA and CDR2 FQGNSA. V was pared by 5 bases and J by 6 bases, with 19 bases between. This CDR3 contains 15 residues. CDR3 in amino acids: CASSLRFQGADGYTF. CDR3 bases: TGTGCCAGCAGCCTTAGGTTTCAGGGTGCGGATGGCTACACCTTC.